Sequencing of this TCR beta chain was carried out in a study of cytomegalovirus exposure and HLA in healthy donors. Overall study results and limits: The study carried out a later analysis of TCR beta sequences. It associated 15,000 to 20,000 of them with specific HLA alleles at a false discovery rate of 0.05. Altogether, around 160 TCR beta chains were recorded as cytomegalovirus-associated. In a later analysis, most CMV-associated TCR beta chains appeared HLA-restricted. For presence/absence analyses, sequencing depth was assumed to be roughly uniform across donors.

Concerning this clone: No antigen is known for it.

The CDR3 totals 15 residues. CDR1 and CDR2 from the germline V gene are MNHNY and SVGAGI (reference sequence). The J segment lost 6 bases and the V segment lost 0 bases, leaving 4 bases of the junction unmatched. The PCR contained 60 Vbeta and 13 Jbeta primers. Profiling relied on immunoSEQ multiplex PCR, and the TCRdb table lists in-frame clones only, not all of them. The sample has 130,000 to 150,000 clones, roughly four fifths seen once. The rearrangement uses TRBV6-6 and TRBJ2-1; the match to TRBD1 covers 8 bases. This clonotype was sampled from a woman between 45 and 65 years old in good health and CMV-seronegative. The specimen was PBMCs. The CDR3 is CASSYSRTGSNEQFF. The CDR3 DNA is TGTGCCAGCAGTTACTCTAGGACAGGGTCCAATGAGCAGTTCTTC.